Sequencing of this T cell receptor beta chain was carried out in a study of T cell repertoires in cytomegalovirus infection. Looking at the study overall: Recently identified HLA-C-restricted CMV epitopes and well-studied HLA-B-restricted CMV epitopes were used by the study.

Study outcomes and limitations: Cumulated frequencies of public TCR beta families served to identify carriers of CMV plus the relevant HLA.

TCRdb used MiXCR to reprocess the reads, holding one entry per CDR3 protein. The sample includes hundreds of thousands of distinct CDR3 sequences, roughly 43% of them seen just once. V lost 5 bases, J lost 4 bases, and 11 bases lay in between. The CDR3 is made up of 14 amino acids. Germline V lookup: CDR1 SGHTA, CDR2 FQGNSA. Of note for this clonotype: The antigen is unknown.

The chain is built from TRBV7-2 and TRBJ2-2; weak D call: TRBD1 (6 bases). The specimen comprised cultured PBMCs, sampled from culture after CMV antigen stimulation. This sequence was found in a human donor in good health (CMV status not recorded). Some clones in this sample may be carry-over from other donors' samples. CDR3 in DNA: TGTGCCAGCAGCCCCGGGACATTCACCGGGGAGCTGTTTTTT. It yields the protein CASSPGTFTGELFF.